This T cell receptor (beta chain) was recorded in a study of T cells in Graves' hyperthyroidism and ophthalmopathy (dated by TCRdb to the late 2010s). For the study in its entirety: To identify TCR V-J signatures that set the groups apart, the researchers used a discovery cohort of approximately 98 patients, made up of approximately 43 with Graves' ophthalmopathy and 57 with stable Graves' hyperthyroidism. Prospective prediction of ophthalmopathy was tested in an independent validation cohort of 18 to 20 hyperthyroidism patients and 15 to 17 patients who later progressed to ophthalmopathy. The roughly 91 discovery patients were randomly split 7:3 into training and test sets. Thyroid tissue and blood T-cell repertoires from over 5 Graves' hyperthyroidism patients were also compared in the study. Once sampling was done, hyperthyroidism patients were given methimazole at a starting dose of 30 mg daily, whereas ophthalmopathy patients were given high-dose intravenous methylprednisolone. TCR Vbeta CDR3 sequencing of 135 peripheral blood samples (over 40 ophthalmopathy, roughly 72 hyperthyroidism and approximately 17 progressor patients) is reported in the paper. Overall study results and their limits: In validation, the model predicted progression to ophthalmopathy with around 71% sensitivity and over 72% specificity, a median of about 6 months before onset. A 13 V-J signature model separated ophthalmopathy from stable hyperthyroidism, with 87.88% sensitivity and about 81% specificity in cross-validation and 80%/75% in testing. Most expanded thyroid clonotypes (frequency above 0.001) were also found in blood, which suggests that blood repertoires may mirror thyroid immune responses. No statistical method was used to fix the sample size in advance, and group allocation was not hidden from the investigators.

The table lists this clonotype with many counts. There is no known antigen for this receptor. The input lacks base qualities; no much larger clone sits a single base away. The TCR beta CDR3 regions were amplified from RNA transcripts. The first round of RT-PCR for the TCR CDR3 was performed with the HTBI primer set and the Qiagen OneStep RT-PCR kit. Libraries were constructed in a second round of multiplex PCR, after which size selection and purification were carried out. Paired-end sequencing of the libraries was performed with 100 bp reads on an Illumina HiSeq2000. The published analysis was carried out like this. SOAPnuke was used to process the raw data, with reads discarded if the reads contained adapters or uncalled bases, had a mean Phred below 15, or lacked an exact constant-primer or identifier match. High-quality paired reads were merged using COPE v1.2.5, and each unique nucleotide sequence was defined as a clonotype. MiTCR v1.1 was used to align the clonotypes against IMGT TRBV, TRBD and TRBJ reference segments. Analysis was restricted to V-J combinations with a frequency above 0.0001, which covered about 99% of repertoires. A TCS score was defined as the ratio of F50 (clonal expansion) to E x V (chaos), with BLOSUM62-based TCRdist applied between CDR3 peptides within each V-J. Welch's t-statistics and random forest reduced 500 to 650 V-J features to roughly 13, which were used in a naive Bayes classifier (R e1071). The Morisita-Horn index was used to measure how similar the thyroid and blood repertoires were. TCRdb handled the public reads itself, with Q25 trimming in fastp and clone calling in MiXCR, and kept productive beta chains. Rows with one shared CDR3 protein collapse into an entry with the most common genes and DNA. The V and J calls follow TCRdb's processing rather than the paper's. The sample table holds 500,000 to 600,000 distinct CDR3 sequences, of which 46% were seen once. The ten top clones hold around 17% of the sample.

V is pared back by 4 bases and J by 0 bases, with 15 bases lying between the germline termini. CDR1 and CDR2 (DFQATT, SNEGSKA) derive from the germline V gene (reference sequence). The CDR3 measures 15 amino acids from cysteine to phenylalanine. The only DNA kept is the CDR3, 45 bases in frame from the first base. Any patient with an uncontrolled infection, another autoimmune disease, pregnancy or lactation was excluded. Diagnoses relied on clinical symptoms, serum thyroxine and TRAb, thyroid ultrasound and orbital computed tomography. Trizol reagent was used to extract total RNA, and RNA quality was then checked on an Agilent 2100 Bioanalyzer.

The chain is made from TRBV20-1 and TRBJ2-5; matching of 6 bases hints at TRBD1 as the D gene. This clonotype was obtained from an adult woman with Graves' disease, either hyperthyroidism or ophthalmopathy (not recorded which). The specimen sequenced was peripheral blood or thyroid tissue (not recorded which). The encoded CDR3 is CSAITPRGYQETQYF. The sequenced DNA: TGCAGTGCTATTACTCCTAGGGGGTACCAAGAGACCCAGTACTTC.